This paragraph reports one T cell receptor (beta chain). Its antigen is not identified. This sample is drawn from a study of cytomegalovirus exposure and HLA in healthy donors. V dropped 3 bases and J dropped 0; count of bases not matched to a gene: 6. The germline V gene encodes CDR1 SGHTA and CDR2 FQGTGA. The CDR3 consists of 18 residues. The method was immunoSEQ multiplex PCR; TCRdb's version includes in-frame clones alone and lacks a portion of them. Of around 65,000 clones in the sample, roughly 92% were seen once. Study results and limitations: Cytomegalovirus association was assigned to about 150 TCR beta chains.

This TCR derives from a man aged 18 to 30 in good health and CMV-seropositive. The chain has TRBV7-3 and TRBJ2-2; TRBD2 matches at 11 bases. The source material was PBMCs. The CDR3 loop is CASSFGGSGRANTGELFF. DNA for the CDR3: TGTGCCAGCAGCTTCGGGGGTAGCGGGAGGGCGAACACCGGGGAGCTGTTTTTT.